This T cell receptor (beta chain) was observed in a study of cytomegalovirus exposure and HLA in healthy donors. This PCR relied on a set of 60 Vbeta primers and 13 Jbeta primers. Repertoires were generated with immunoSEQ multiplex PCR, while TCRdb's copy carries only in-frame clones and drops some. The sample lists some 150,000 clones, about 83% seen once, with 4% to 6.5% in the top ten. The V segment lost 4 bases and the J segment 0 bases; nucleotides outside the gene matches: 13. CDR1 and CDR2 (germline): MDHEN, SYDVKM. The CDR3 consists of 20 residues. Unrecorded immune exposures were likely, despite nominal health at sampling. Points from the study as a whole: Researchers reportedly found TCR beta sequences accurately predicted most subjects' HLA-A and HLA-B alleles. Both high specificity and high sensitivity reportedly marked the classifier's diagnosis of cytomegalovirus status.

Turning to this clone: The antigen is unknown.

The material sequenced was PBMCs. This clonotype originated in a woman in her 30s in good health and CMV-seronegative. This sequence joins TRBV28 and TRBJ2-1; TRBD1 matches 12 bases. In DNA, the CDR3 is TGTGCCAGCAGTTCATCCGGGACAGGGGGCATTTGGGGCTCCTACAATGAGCAGTTCTTC. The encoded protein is CASSSSGTGGIWGSYNEQFF. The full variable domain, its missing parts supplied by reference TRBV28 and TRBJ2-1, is DVKVTQSSRYLVKRTGEKVFLECVQDMDHENMFWYRQDPGLGLRLIYFSYDVKMKEKGDIPEGYSVSREKKERFSLILESASTNQTSMYLCASSSSGTGGIWGSYNEQFFGPGTRLTVL.